This T cell receptor beta chain was identified during a study of glioma-infiltrating T cells after dendritic cell vaccination. Turning to the study itself: Glioblastoma patients came from Phase I and II dendritic cell vaccination trials.

CDR3 length: 14 amino acids. Germline CDR1 reads SGHNT; CDR2 reads YENEEA. The J segment lost 2 bases and the V segment lost 8 bases, leaving 5 bases of the junction unmatched. Profiling relied on immunoSEQ multiplex PCR, and the TCRdb table lists in-frame clones only, not all of them. This sample has 99,000 or so clones, with 90% found just once. Indicated time point: after dendritic cell vaccination, including at tumor progression/relapse. The origin of this receptor is a human donor with glioblastoma. V is TRBV11-3 and J is TRBJ2-3; TRBD1 matches 9 bases. The sequencing used blood, collected after dendritic cell vaccination. The CDR3 region is CASRDRDITDTQYF. The CDR3 DNA follows: TGTGCCAGCCGGGACAGGGATATCACAGATACGCAGTATTTT.